The rows below give T cell receptor beta chains drawn from one sample of a study of regulatory T cells in long-lasting Graves disease. MiXCR was run by TCRdb on the multiplex PCR reads, yielding one entry per CDR3 protein. Counted here are 450,000 to 600,000 distinct CDR3 sequences, about 13% occurring once; the ten biggest clones make up about 9.1%. These data were also filed under a second study, of T cells in Graves' hyperthyroidism and ophthalmopathy.

The source material was peripheral blood mononuclear cells (PBMCs), sampled at new diagnosis, from a patient treated with antithyroid drugs. These receptors were taken from a man between 25 and 39 years old with Graves disease. Each CDR3 is given with its conserved first and last residue. A D gene is named only where the DNA matches it firmly. Size tells how often a clone was seen (once, few, many) or the class of an expanded clone, and some rows leave it out.

clone size,J gene,V gene,D gene,CDR3 protein,CDR3 DNA
.,TRBJ2-3,TRBV12-3/TRBV12-4,TRBD2,CASSPGLAGGDTDTQYF,TGTGCCAGCAGCCCGGGACTAGCGGGAGGAGACACAGATACGCAGTATTTT
few,TRBJ2-5,TRBV29-1,TRBD2,CSVEIGTSGTQETQYF,TGCAGCGTTGAAATCGGGACTAGTGGGACCCAAGAGACCCAGTACTTC
many,TRBJ2-1,TRBV2,TRBD2,CASSEGGLAGEFNEQFF,TGTGCCAGCAGTGAAGGGGGACTAGCGGGAGAGTTCAATGAGCAGTTCTTC
many,TRBJ2-7,TRBV18,.,CASSPPGTAPYEQYF,TGTGCCAGCTCACCACCTGGGACTGCCCCCTACGAGCAGTACTTC
many,TRBJ2-3,TRBV20-1,.,CSARDNRAGSTDTQYF,TGCAGTGCTAGAGATAACAGGGCGGGATCCACAGATACGCAGTATTTT
.,TRBJ1-5,TRBV6-5,.,CASSYTWMDQPQHF,TGTGCCAGCAGTTACACATGGATGGATCAGCCCCAGCATTTT
many,TRBJ2-1,TRBV12-3/TRBV12-4,.,CASSLPSTGNNEQFF,TGTGCCAGCAGTTTACCGTCGACAGGTAACAATGAGCAGTTCTTC
many,TRBJ1-2,TRBV28,.,CASQSLGGYTF,TGTGCCAGCCAATCCCTCGGGGGCTACACCTTC
.,TRBJ2-1,TRBV20-1,TRBD1,CSARTGGAKGSYNEQFF,TGCAGTGCTAGAACAGGGGGCGCGAAAGGCTCCTACAATGAGCAGTTCTTC
many,TRBJ2-7,TRBV5-6,.,CASSLVQRAYEQYF,TGTGCCAGCAGCTTGGTGCAGAGAGCCTACGAGCAGTACTTC
.,TRBJ2-7,TRBV7-2,TRBD1,CASTSDRGPYEQYF,TGTGCCAGCACCTCGGACAGGGGCCCCTACGAGCAGTACTTC
many,TRBJ2-7,TRBV7-7,.,CASSADGYEQYF,TGTGCCAGCAGTGCGGACGGCTACGAGCAGTACTTC
.,TRBJ2-7,TRBV6-1,.,CASSDWSYEQYF,TGTGCCAGCAGTGACTGGTCATACGAGCAGTACTTC
many,TRBJ1-1,TRBV6-1,.,CASGFLGVGDTEAFF,TGTGCCAGCGGATTCCTGGGGGTGGGGGACACTGAAGCTTTCTTT
many,TRBJ2-1,TRBV12-3/TRBV12-4,.,CASSAQPVAGWGNEQFF,TGTGCCAGCAGTGCACAACCCGTTGCGGGATGGGGCAATGAGCAGTTCTTC
many,TRBJ2-6,TRBV5-1,.,CASSSRAGANVLTF,TGCGCCAGCAGCTCCAGGGCGGGGGCCAACGTCCTGACTTTC
.,TRBJ2-6,TRBV5-1,TRBD1,CASSLVGQGGPGANVLTF,TGCGCCAGCAGCTTGGTAGGACAGGGGGGTCCTGGGGCCAACGTCCTGACTTTC
many,TRBJ1-1,TRBV25-1,.,CASSAAAGTKGVTEAFF,TGTGCCAGCAGTGCAGCCGCCGGGACGAAAGGAGTCACTGAAGCTTTCTTT
many,TRBJ2-5,TRBV20-1,.,CSARTKETQYF,TGCAGTGCGAGAACTAAAGAGACCCAGTACTTC
many,TRBJ2-3,TRBV27,.,CASSLSRPDTQYF,TGTGCCAGCAGTTTATCCCGTCCGGATACGCAGTATTTT
few,TRBJ2-2,TRBV19,.,CASRTRTRELFF,TGTGCCAGTAGGACTCGGACTCGGGAGCTGTTTTTT
.,TRBJ2-2,TRBV5-4,.,CASSPFSQGYGGELFF,TGTGCCAGCAGCCCCTTCTCTCAGGGGTACGGCGGGGAGCTGTTTTTT
.,TRBJ2-5,TRBV4-1,.,CASSQEGLGETQYF,TGCGCCAGCAGCCAAGAGGGGCTCGGAGAGACCCAGTACTTC
many,TRBJ2-7,TRBV5-1,.,CASSLLGDEQYF,TGCGCCAGCAGTTTATTGGGGGACGAGCAGTACTTC
many,TRBJ2-3,TRBV12-3/TRBV12-4,TRBD2,CASSRSGRLADTQYF,TGTGCCAGCAGTCGAAGCGGGAGGCTCGCAGATACGCAGTATTTT
few,TRBJ2-7,TRBV10-3,TRBD2,CAISEEGSGRAGGGQYF,TGTGCCATCAGTGAGGAGGGTAGCGGGAGGGCAGGAGGGGGGCAGTACTTC
many,TRBJ2-1,TRBV12-5,TRBD1,CASGLGTGVYNEQFF,TGTGCTAGTGGTTTAGGGACAGGGGTCTACAATGAGCAGTTCTTC
.,TRBJ2-2,TRBV19,.,CAIDPPGTANTGELFF,TGTGCCATCGACCCTCCAGGGACGGCGAACACCGGGGAGCTGTTTTTT
few,TRBJ2-2,TRBV2,TRBD2,CAIRTSGRVGELVF,TGTGCCATCCGGACTAGCGGGAGAGTCGGGGAGCTGGTTTTT
many,TRBJ2-3,TRBV12-5,.,CASGSPTDTQYF,TGTGCTAGTGGCTCGCCAACAGATACGCAGTATTTT
few,TRBJ1-4,TRBV12-3/TRBV12-4,TRBD1,CASSSRQGRNEKLFF,TGTGCCAGCAGTAGTCGACAGGGGCGTAATGAAAAACTGTTTTTT
.,TRBJ2-7,TRBV5-6,.,CASSFARGSYEQYF,TGTGCCAGCAGCTTCGCCCGAGGTTCCTACGAGCAGTACTTC